This TCR beta chain is from a study of T cells after yellow fever vaccination (dated by TCRdb to the late 2010s). The study in broad terms: Libraries from fractions with low cell numbers were prepared with the SMART-Seq v4 Ultra Low Input RNA kit. Bulk TCR alpha and beta repertoires were sequenced longitudinally to track T-cell clones before and after primary and booster YFV17D yellow fever vaccination. Two healthy male donors made up the cohort, one aged 18 to 30 years and the other aged 30 to 40 years. Blood samples were taken at several timepoints before and after primary and secondary immunization, and bulk PBMC replicates and cell subsets were isolated. Beyond this particular receptor, the publication reports: Compared with the primary T-cell response, the secondary T-cell response was faster but weaker, reaching its peak on day 5 rather than on day 15. A small share of clonotypes occurred in both CD4 and CD8 compartments, likely arising from convergent recombination. The study included only two donors, which limits how far the findings can be generalized. FACS-sorted repertoires could contain abundant contaminating clonotypes from the bulk population, so computational filtering was required. Most clones expanded after primary vaccination (almost 97% of CD4 and over 80% of CD8) were re-detected after the booster, suggesting that broad memory maintenance occurred.

According to the study, the label for this sample's treatment or condition signals: live attenuated yellow fever vaccine strain. At every blood-draw timepoint, two biological replicates of bulk PBMCs were collected. PBMCs were isolated from peripheral blood using a standard Ficoll-Paque protocol. TriZol was used to extract RNA from bulk PBMCs, from CD4 and CD8 fractions, and from dextramer-positive and dextramer-negative fractions. The germline V gene encodes CDR1 MNHEY and CDR2 SVGAGI. V sheds 2 bases and J sheds 0 bases, leaving 14 bases between their ends. Reading from cysteine to phenylalanine, the CDR3 counts 17 amino acids. The DNA shown is the 51-base CDR3, in frame from base 1. This clonotype was seen at least ten times. Its antigen is still unknown. Within one base of it there is no much larger clone, and no base qualities were kept. Reads for this sample came from an Illumina NovaSeq 6000. Synthesis of TCR cDNA relied on 5'RACE template switching, a step that introduced a universal primer site along with unique molecular identifiers. Priming of cDNA synthesis was performed from both the TCR alpha and TCR beta constant segments. Two PCR steps were used to amplify libraries, with sample barcodes and sequencing adapters being added in the second step. Sequencing of the libraries was done on either Illumina HiSeq 2500 (2x100 bp) or NovaSeq (2x150 bp). In the source study's methods: Reads were demultiplexed and collapsed into UMI consensus sequences with MIGEC, and V(D)J alignment was performed with MiXCR. Clonotypes responding to the vaccine were identified with edgeR on replicate PBMC samples, with the criteria of FDR below 0.01 and a log2 fold change above 5 up to day 15. Each bulk clonotype received a CD4 or CD8 identity based on whether the sequenced CD4 or CD8 repertoire contained that clonotype at higher abundance. TCRdb reran the public reads through fastp at Q25 and MiXCR, keeping productive beta chains. Here each entry gathers all rows of one CDR3 protein and keeps the most common genes and DNA. For this entry, the V and J calls and clone size follow TCRdb and not the study's own pipeline. The sample table holds approximately 330,000 distinct CDR3 sequences, of which approximately 4% were seen once. The ten biggest clones cover around 25% of the sample.

The sequence was obtained from a young man who received the YFV17D yellow fever vaccine. The chain is assembled from TRBV6-5 and TRBJ1-5; the D gene is possibly TRBD1, with 6 bases matching. Source: PBMCs, taken 5 days after the yellow fever booster vaccination. The nucleotide sequence reads TGTGCCAGCAGTTACGATCGGACAGTCTATAGCAATCAGCCCCAGCATTTT. This codes for CASSYDRTVYSNQPQHF.